This T cell receptor delta chain was obtained from a study of delta chains in infants with herpesvirus infections (TCRdb year 2023). About the study as a whole: To characterize gammadelta T cell responses to primary cytomegalovirus (CMV) infection, researchers prospectively followed a birth cohort of Ugandan infants starting at birth. The study looked for a public fetal Vdelta1/Vgamma8 gammadelta TCR clonotype in infants infected with CMV after birth. Using PBMC, gammadelta TCRs were sequenced for approximately 17 CMV-infected infants, one of whom was congenitally infected, and for eight or nine CMV-uninfected infants who had enough sample available. By approximate age, the infant blood samples fell into groups of 1.5, 4, 8 and 12 months. Previously published Belgian fetal and cord blood gammadelta TCR data were included only for comparison and were not generated in this cohort.

This clone was seen a few times. It has no known antigen specificity. With a much larger clone just one base away, this may be a read error. In Kampala, Uganda, pregnant women receiving prenatal care were recruited and their infants were enrolled, and documentation of maternal HIV status was required. Home visits to families took place weekly, and collection of infant clinical information, oral swabs and peripheral blood began at 6 weeks of age and was repeated every 4 months after that. Blood was drawn into heparin tubes, and PBMC were isolated via Ficoll-Paque density gradient centrifugation and then cryopreserved. The library came from RT-PCR. PBMC RNA was reverse transcribed with SuperScript II using gamma-chain- and delta-chain-specific primers to generate TCR cDNA. Purification of cDNA was performed with AMPure XP beads, after which the cDNA was amplified and indexed with Illumina adapters by means of the Nextera XT Index Kit. Sequencing of the gammadelta TCR libraries was done on an Illumina MiSeq using a V2 300-cycle kit. The published analysis was carried out like this. Using MiXCR v2.1.12, CDR3 sequences were assembled, and reads were mapped onto D, J and V genes obtained from GenBank. VDJtools v1.2.1 was used to analyze the repertoires of the CDR3 clonotypes. Clones were re-identified by TCRdb from the public reads with CATT, and rows with the same DNA were merged. Clone size and V and J calls follow TCRdb, not the original study. The sample table holds several hundred delta-chain clones, of which 40% were seen once. Approximately 15% of the sample is held by the ten biggest clonotypes.

The germline V gene sets CDR1 to TSWWSYY and CDR2 to QGS. There are 20 amino acids in the CDR3, from cysteine to phenylalanine inclusive. Only CDR3 DNA is held: 60 bases, read in frame from base 1. V lost 2 bases and J lost 0 bases; the stretch between them is 25 bases long. The study at large found these results: Of around 18 CMV-infected infants, several carried the public Vdelta1 clonotype: the congenitally infected infant plus three who were infected postnatally before 120 days of age. The public clonotype was found only at the first time point after infection and was absent in uninfected infants and in those infected after 120 days. The authors acknowledged a small sample size and a lack of race- or environment-matched controls, because almost all Ugandans acquire CMV before adulthood. Public-clonotype frequency among Vdelta1 cells appeared to correlate inversely with age at infection and decayed rapidly, seemingly not persisting beyond about two months. In CMV-uninfected infants, the public clonotype might still exist at levels below the detection limit.

The sequence was collected from a human donor who was a Ugandan infant, either HIV-exposed or HIV-unexposed (not recorded which). Sequenced here: peripheral blood, sampled at time point 3 of longitudinal follow-up. The sequence is built from TRDV1 and TRDJ1; TRDD2 is a possible D gene, resting on 6 matching bases. The DNA sequence is given as TGTGCTCTTGGGGAAATGTCCTTCCCCTGGAGGGAACCGTACACCGATAAACTCATCTTT. Protein translation: CALGEMSFPWREPYTDKLIF.